Each of the 32 T cell receptor beta chains below was sequenced from the same sample in a study of Ad26.COV2.S vaccination and SARS-CoV-2 variants. Assay: immunoSEQ multiplex PCR; the TCRdb copy retains only in-frame clones and omits some. The sample has 240,000 or so clones; roughly 90% are singletons. Described treatment: 15 to 20 received Ad26.COV2.S at low or high dose, single or two shots; about five received placebo; per-sample allocation not given. On day 63 after the first injection, vaccine and placebo recipients gave samples. The material sequenced was peripheral blood, taken in a trial of Ad26.COV2.S vaccine versus placebo. Receptors originate from a person between 18 and 60 years old who received the Ad26.COV2.S COVID-19 vaccine or a placebo.

The rearrangement links TRBV10-3 to TRBJ2-7; 8 nucleotides match TRBD1. Trimming removed 6 bases from V and 3 bases from J; junction bases left unmatched: 10. CDR1 is ENHRY and CDR2 is SYGVKD in the germline V gene. CDR3 length equals 15 residues. This CDR3 is CAIRDRQGFDYEQYF. The CDR3 DNA reads TGTGCCATCAGGGATCGACAGGGGTTTGACTACGAGCAGTACTTC.

This clone is a singleton in its sample. The rearrangement uses TRBV5-6 and TRBJ2-7; D is perhaps TRBD1 or TRBD2 (5 bases each). The CDR3 consists of 15 residues. Germline V lookup: CDR1 SGHDT, CDR2 YYEEEE. V shed 0 bases and J shed 2 bases, with 12 bases lying between them. Written as DNA, the CDR3 is TGTGCCAGCAGCTTGGGGAGGCCAGGGACCTACGAGCAGTACTTC. Its translation: CASSLGRPGTYEQYF.

The chain is built from TRBV15 and TRBJ1-2; D gene uncertain. Looked up from germline, CDR1 is LNHNV and CDR2 is YYDKDF (reference sequence). V dropped 0 bases and J dropped 8 bases, with 13 bases sitting between them. This CDR3 spans 14 amino acids. The CDR3 region has the DNA TGTGCCACCAGCAGAGATGTCGAGGTTGCAGGCTACACCTTC. Its translation is CATSRDVEVAGYTF.

V and J are TRBV5-1 and TRBJ2-1, with D hard to call. Germline V gene data show CDR1 as SGHRS and CDR2 as YFSETQ. The CDR3 length is 13 residues. Trimming pared 1 base from V and 6 bases from J, leaving 8 bases between. The CDR3 loop is CASSLWQGNEQFF. The CDR3 bases are TGCGCCAGCAGCTTGTGGCAAGGCAATGAGCAGTTCTTC.

The chain carries TRBV11-3 and TRBJ2-5; D remains ambiguous. Germline V CDR1 and CDR2: SGHNT, YENEEA. Trimming left V 4 bases short and J 5 bases short, with 11 bases between. This CDR3 comprises 13 residues. The CDR3 bases are TGTGCCAGCAGCTACCGACCGTGGGAGACCCAGTACTTC. Translation: CASSYRPWETQYF.

The genes are TRBV7-8 and TRBJ2-5, with D possibly TRBD2 on 6 matching bases. Germline assignment: CDR1 SGHVS and CDR2 FQNEAQ. Trimming took off 5 bases at V and 4 bases at J, with 14 bases between the two ends. This CDR3 is built from 14 residues. CDR3 DNA: TGTGCCAGCAGCCCCTTTGGGGGGAGAGAGACCCAGTACTTC. Its protein product is CASSPFGGRETQYF.

This sequence joins TRBV5-1 and TRBJ1-4, with 7 bases lining up with TRBD1. Germline CDR1 SGHRS, CDR2 YFSETQ. This CDR3 comprises 16 residues. With 4 bases clipped from V and 3 bases from J, the junction kept 9 bases outside the gene matches. The CDR3 here is CASSLAGTVANEKLFF. The CDR3 nucleotides read TGCGCCAGCAGCCTGGCTGGGACAGTAGCTAATGAAAAACTGTTTTTT.

DNA for the CDR3: TGTGCCAGCAGCGCGGAACAGGGAAGGGGCTTTGGCAATGAGCAGTTCTTC. It encodes CASSAEQGRGFGNEQFF. The chain couples TRBV7-2 to TRBJ2-1; a weak D match, TRBD1 (6 bases). The germline V and J ends were trimmed by 5 bases and 6 bases, with 23 bases remaining between them. The CDR3 has 17 residues. Germline V gene sequence: CDR1 SGHTA, CDR2 FQGNSA.

The chain couples TRBV20-1 to TRBJ1-3; D unclear. CDR3 length: 11 residues. The V end lost 5 bases, the J end lost 6 bases, and 8 bases lay between the germline ends. The germline V gene has CDR1 DFQATT and CDR2 SNEGSKA (reference sequence). The CDR3 DNA reads TGCAGTGCTGCAATAGAAAACACCATATATTTT. Its translation: CSAAIENTIYF.

This sequence joins TRBV7-3 and TRBJ1-1, with no clear D. V was shortened by 4 bases and J by 1 base, with 7 bases between the two germline ends. The CDR3 contains 13 residues. CDR1 is SGHTA and CDR2 is FQGTGA in the germline V gene. The CDR3 sequence: CASSSGGNTEAFF. DNA of the CDR3: TGTGCCAGCAGCTCAGGCGGGAACACTGAAGCTTTCTTT.

V gene TRBV19 combines with J gene TRBJ1-5; D gene unclear. The CDR3 loop spans 14 amino acids. The ends were cut back, 4 bases at V and 3 bases at J, with 10 bases in the middle. CDR1 LNHDA and CDR2 SQIVND come from the germline V gene (reference sequence). The CDR3 DNA is TGTGCCAGTAGTAACAGAGAGTACAATCAGCCCCAGCATTTT. Translating it yields CASSNREYNQPQHF.

Concerning this clone itself: Other DNA sequences in the sample encode the same CDR3. This chain connects TRBV2 to TRBJ1-1; no firm D call. The CDR3 spans 11 residues. The ends were cut back, 7 bases at V and 4 bases at J, with 7 bases in the middle. CDR1 and CDR2 from the germline V gene are SNHLY and FYNNEI. The CDR3 loop is CASTTGTEAFF. The CDR3 region has the DNA TGTGCCAGCACTACCGGCACTGAAGCTTTCTTT.

This clone was seen more than once but under ten times. V and J are TRBV6-6 and TRBJ2-7, with D possibly called TRBD1 or TRBD2 (5 bases each). Trimming took 4 bases from V and 4 from J, leaving 17 bases between them. The V gene's germline CDR1 is MNHNY and CDR2 SVGAGI (reference sequence). There are 15 residues in the CDR3. CDR3 sequence reads: CASSSPRQRGYEQYF. The CDR3 bases are TGTGCCAGCAGTTCGCCTCGACAGAGGGGTTACGAGCAGTACTTC.

V gene TRBV7-2 combines with J gene TRBJ2-7; tentative D call: TRBD2 (6 bases). CDR1 and CDR2 from the germline V gene are SGHTA and FQGNSA. The V and J ends lost 5 bases and 0 bases respectively, with 14 bases between them. The CDR3 is 15 amino acids. CDR3 coding DNA: TGTGCCAGCAGCCCCAGACACGGGAGCTCCTACGAGCAGTACTTC. Translating gives CASSPRHGSSYEQYF.

This chain joins TRBV7-2 and TRBJ1-5; D gene ambiguous. CDR3 length: 16 residues. Germline values: CDR1 SGHTA, CDR2 FQGNSA. Trimming took 5 bases from V and 0 from J, leaving 14 bases between them. CDR3 protein: CASSTDGSYSNQPQHF. CDR3 DNA: TGTGCCAGCAGCACGGATGGCAGTTATAGCAATCAGCCCCAGCATTTT.

This clone was counted a few times. The chain combines TRBV12-3 or TRBV12-4 with TRBJ2-7; D not certain. The CDR3 spans 12 residues. V was trimmed by 7 bases and J by 6 bases, leaving 13 bases between them. The CDR3 here is CASTKSVIEQYF. In nucleotides, the CDR3 is TGTGCCAGCACCAAGTCCGTGATCGAGCAGTACTTC.

The rearrangement joins TRBV6-2 or TRBV6-3 to TRBJ2-7; maybe TRBD2 (6 bases). Germline V gene sequence: CDR1 MNHEY, CDR2 SVGEGT. The CDR3 spans 16 residues. Trimming took off 7 bases at V and 3 bases at J, with 22 bases between the two ends. In nucleotides, the CDR3 is TGTGCCAGCACCCCGAAAGGTACCGGGGGTGGCTACGAGCAGTACTTC. This sequence encodes CASTPKGTGGGYEQYF.

V usage is TRBV11-2 and J usage is TRBJ2-7; no reliable D call. The CDR3 sequence is 15 residues long. Trimming cost V 5 bases and J 0 bases, with 14 bases left between them. Germline V lookup: CDR1 SGHAT, CDR2 FQNNGV. The CDR3 DNA reads TGTGCCAGCAGCCCCACCCGTGGCTACTCCTACGAGCAGTACTTC. Translation gives CASSPTRGYSYEQYF.

The gene calls are TRBV4-3 and TRBJ1-1; the D is unclear. Germline V gives CDR1 LGHNA, CDR2 YSLEER. The V end was cut by 4 bases, the J end by 5 bases, with 23 bases between. The CDR3 covers 17 residues. The CDR3 region has the DNA TGCGCCAGCAGCCCGAGCACAGTAAGGTCTCGAGAGACTGAAGCTTTCTTT. This codes for CASSPSTVRSRETEAFF.

V gene TRBV10-3 combines with J gene TRBJ2-5, with unresolved D. The CDR3 has 13 amino acids. Per the germline V gene, CDR1 is ENHRY and CDR2 is SYGVKD. V dropped 0 bases and J dropped 4 bases, with 6 bases sitting between them. DNA for the CDR3: TGTGCCATCAGTGAGTCTAGTTTAGAGACCCAGTACTTC. Its translation is CAISESSLETQYF.

The V gene is TRBV4-1, the J gene TRBJ2-7; D uncertain. The CDR3 runs to 15 residues. Germline V gene data show CDR1 as MGHRA and CDR2 as YSYEKL. Trimming pared 1 base from V and 4 bases from J, leaving 14 bases between. The CDR3 protein is CASSQGRVIQYEQYF. In DNA, the CDR3 is TGCGCCAGCAGCCAAGGTCGTGTGATTCAGTACGAGCAGTACTTC.

The chain employs TRBV6-1 and TRBJ2-7, with 10 bases matching TRBD2. The J segment lost 0 bases and the V segment lost 5 bases, leaving 19 bases of the junction unmatched. Germline CDR1 and CDR2: MNHNS and SASEGT. The CDR3 is 20 amino acids. CDR3 nucleotide sequence: TGTGCCAGCAGTAAAGAAAGCCTAGCGGGGGTTGGTGTCAGCTCCTACGAGCAGTACTTC. Its protein is CASSKESLAGVGVSSYEQYF.

The rearrangement joins TRBV28 to TRBJ2-7, with D perhaps TRBD2 (5 bases). The germline gives CDR1 MDHEN, CDR2 SYDVKM. Trimming took off 3 bases at V and 2 bases at J, with 8 bases between the two ends. The CDR3 runs to 13 residues. The CDR3, as DNA: TGTGCCAGCAGTTTCTTGGGAGCCTACGAGCAGTACTTC. Residues: CASSFLGAYEQYF.

The J gene is TRBJ1-4, the V gene TRBV19; tentatively, D is TRBD1 (5 bases). The CDR3 spans 17 residues. V was pared by 5 bases and J by 4 bases, with 20 bases between. In germline, CDR1 is LNHDA, CDR2 SQIVND (reference sequence). Here the CDR3 DNA reads TGTGCCAGTAGTCCGGCGGGTAGGGGTCCGGGTAATGAAAAACTGTTTTTT. This gives the protein CASSPAGRGPGNEKLFF.

The J gene is TRBJ2-5, the V gene TRBV19, with TRBD2 identical over 7 bases. The germline V gene encodes CDR1 LNHDA and CDR2 SQIVND (reference sequence). Unmatched junction bases numbered 8, after V lost 6 bases and J lost 4 bases. The length of the CDR3 is 14 residues. The CDR3 loop is CASRVTSGGETQYF. In DNA, the CDR3 is TGTGCCAGTAGGGTAACATCGGGAGGAGAGACCCAGTACTTC. Full variable domain (remainder filled in from reference TRBV19 and TRBJ2-5): DGGITQSPKYLFRKEGQNVTLSCEQNLNHDAMYWYRQDPGQGLRLIYYSQIVNDFQKGDIAEGYSVSREKKESFPLTVTSAQKNPTAFYLCASRVTSGGETQYFGPGTRLLVL.

V and J are TRBV27 and TRBJ2-1, with 9 positions matching TRBD1. This CDR3 is built from 15 residues. The V and J ends lost 5 bases and 5 bases, in that order; junction bases with no gene match: 7. Germline CDR1 and CDR2: MNHEY and SMNVEV (reference sequence). The CDR3 nucleotides read TGTGCCAGCAGTCTAGGGACAGGGCAAAACAATGAGCAGTTCTTC. It translates to CASSLGTGQNNEQFF.

A remark on this clone: Compared with germline, one end of the junction differs, possibly owing to a read error. The chain joins TRBV6-1 to TRBJ2-7, with D perhaps given as TRBD1 or TRBD2 (6 bases each). The CDR3 contains 15 residues. Germline CDR1 reads MNHNS; CDR2 reads SASEGT. The CDR3: CASREVRGAAYEQYF. DNA for the CDR3: TGTGCCAGCAGGGAAGTAAGGGGGGCGGCCTACGAGCAGTACTTC.

The chain combines TRBV12-3 or TRBV12-4 with TRBJ2-1; D unclear. The CDR3 sequence is 13 residues long. Trimming left V 2 bases short and J 8 bases short, with 10 bases between. CDR3 loop: CASSLRPDDEQFF. The CDR3 nucleotides are TGTGCCAGCAGTTTACGGCCCGACGATGAGCAGTTCTTC.

This clone was seen only once. The chain joins TRBV19 to TRBJ1-2; weak D call: TRBD1 (6 bases). V lost 8 bases and J lost 2, with 18 bases in between. The germline V gene encodes CDR1 LNHDA and CDR2 SQIVND (reference sequence). The CDR3 loop spans 15 amino acids. The CDR3 reads CASGPRGPGNYGYTF. In DNA form, the CDR3 reads TGTGCCAGTGGGCCCAGGGGACCTGGGAACTATGGCTACACCTTC.

This clone was found once. V gene TRBV9 combines with J gene TRBJ2-1; tentatively, D is TRBD1 (6 bases). CDR3 length: 15 amino acids. Germline-derived CDR1 and CDR2 are SGDLS and YYNGEE. V was pared by 3 bases and J by 0 bases, with 10 bases between. The CDR3 here is CASSAGQSSYNEQFF. The DNA of the CDR3 is TGTGCCAGCAGCGCCGGACAGAGCTCCTACAATGAGCAGTTCTTC.

The V call is TRBV7-3, the J call TRBJ2-2; the D gene is possibly TRBD2 (6 bases). This CDR3 has 13 residues. From germline, CDR1 is SGHTA and CDR2 FQGTGA. Trimming cost V 4 bases and J 3 bases, with 6 bases left between them. CDR3 coding DNA: TGTGCCAGCAGCTGGGGGGACACCGGGGAGCTGTTTTTT. Translated, it gives CASSWGDTGELFF.

V is TRBV11-3 and J is TRBJ2-1; D might be TRBD1 (8 bases). The V end lost 8 bases, the J end lost 10 bases, and 18 bases lay between the germline ends. CDR3 size: 13 residues. Germline loops: CDR1 SGHNT, CDR2 YENEEA. CDR3 residues: CASGRTGRVEQFF. The CDR3, as DNA: TGTGCCAGCGGGAGGACAGGGAGGGTCGAGCAGTTCTTC.